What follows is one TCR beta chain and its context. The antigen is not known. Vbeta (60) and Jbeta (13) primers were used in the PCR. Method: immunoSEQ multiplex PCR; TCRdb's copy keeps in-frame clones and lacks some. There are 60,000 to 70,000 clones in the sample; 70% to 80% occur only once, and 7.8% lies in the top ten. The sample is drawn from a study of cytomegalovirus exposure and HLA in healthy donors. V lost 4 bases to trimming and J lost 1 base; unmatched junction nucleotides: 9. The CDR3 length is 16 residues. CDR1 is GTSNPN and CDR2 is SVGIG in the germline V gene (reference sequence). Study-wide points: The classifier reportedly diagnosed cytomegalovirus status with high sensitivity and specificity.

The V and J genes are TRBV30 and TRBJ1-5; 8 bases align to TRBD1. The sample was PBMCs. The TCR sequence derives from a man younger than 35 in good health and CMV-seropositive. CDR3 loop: CAWTSSGQGSNQPQHF. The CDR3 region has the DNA TGTGCCTGGACCTCATCAGGACAGGGAAGCAATCAGCCCCAGCATTTT. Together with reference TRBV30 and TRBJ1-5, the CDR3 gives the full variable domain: SQTIHQWPATLVQPVGSPLSLECTVEGTSNPNLYWYRQAAGRGLQLLFYSVGIGQISSEVPQNLSASRPQDRQFILSSKKLLLSDSGFYLCAWTSSGQGSNQPQHFGDGTRLSIL.